This T cell receptor beta chain was captured in a study of T-cell memory formation after mild COVID-19 (dated by TCRdb to the early 2020s). Notes on the research overall: TCR sequence clusters from the two donors were largely donor specific. Longitudinal TCRalpha and TCRbeta repertoire sequencing tracked T-cell clones expanding and contracting after mild COVID-19 in a couple of donors. Two young, previously healthy adult volunteers made up the cohort, one male and one female.

For this chain, trimming is 0 bases at the V end and 4 bases at the J end, and the number of junction bases without a gene match is 4. According to the germline V gene, CDR1 reads LGHNA and CDR2 reads YSLEER. The CDR3 numbers 17 residues from cysteine through phenylalanine. The kept DNA is CDR3 alone, 51 bases in frame from the first base. Study-level results and caveats: Only a couple of mild cases were covered by the study, and larger cohorts that include severe cases with pre-infection samples were considered necessary. SARS-CoV-2 specificity was not confirmed for the second-wave clones peaking on day 37. Clones that contracted from day 15 to 85 showed balanced CD4/CD8 phenotypes, whereas a second wave of clones that expanded from day 15 to 37 leaned towards CD4+. Contracting CD4+ clones turned up mainly in the CM and EM memory subsets, whereas EMRA was where CD8+ clones were enriched. Some responding clones were detected in pre-infection memory, which suggested that pre-existing cross-reactive memory T cells had joined the SARS-CoV-2 response.

Data came from an Illumina NovaSeq 6000. TCRalpha and TCRbeta cDNA libraries were built by 5'RACE with constant-segment primers, adding sample barcodes and unique molecular identifiers. RNA was extracted from every sample with Trizol reagent. Amplification of the libraries took two PCR steps, and the second step added a second sample barcode plus Illumina TruSeq adapters. Sequencing of libraries was performed on an Illumina NovaSeq with 2 x 150 bp paired-end reads. On the authors' methods: The reads were demultiplexed and collapsed into UMI-guided consensus sequences using migec v1.2.7. With mixcr v2.1.11, UMI consensuses were aligned to TRA and TRB V and J templates and assembled into clonotypes. Clonotypes were classified as expanded or contracted when called significant by both edgeR and NoisET, with noise models trained on biological replicates. For edgeR calls, the thresholds were a false discovery rate-adjusted p below 0.01 and a log2 fold-change of 1. PCA with hierarchical clustering of max-normalized trajectories of the 1000 most abundant clonotypes was used as exploratory dynamics analysis. Each responding clone was given a CD4 or CD8 phenotype based on the CD4+ and CD8+ repertoires, which had been sequenced separately. In TCRdb, the public reads were trimmed at Q25 with fastp and aligned with MiXCR, with productive beta chains retained. Rows merge per CDR3 protein into single entries with the most common DNA and genes. TCRdb's processing, not the study's, gives the V and J calls here. This sample holds approximately 390,000 distinct CDR3 sequences; approximately 15% were observed only once. 20% to 25% of the sample comes from the top ten.

Notes on this clonotype: The clone's antigen remains unknown. No per-base quality is available; no much larger clone lies one base away.

Ficoll-Paque density gradient centrifugation was the method used to isolate PBMCs. The sequenced material came from PBMCs or a T cell subset sorted from them (not recorded which). The rearranged chain carries TRBV4-3 and TRBJ2-5, and 14 junction bases match TRBD2. This sequence was found in a young man who had mild COVID-19 (a few samples of this study predate the infection). The sample titles of this study are shuffled in the database, so cell type and time point are left out; the donor was told from shared clones. DNA sequence: TGCGCCAGCAGCCAAGAAGGTGGGACTAGCGGGGGAGAGACCCAGTACTTC. Translated, it reads CASSQEGGTSGGETQYF.